The 27 T cell receptor beta chains presented below share a single source sample, sequenced in a study of identical twins. TCRdb re-called the 5' RACE reads with MiXCR, one entry per CDR3 protein. The sample consists of more than 200,000 distinct CDR3 sequences, over 11% of them appearing once. The sequenced material came from memory (CD45RO+) T cells sorted from blood. All receptors come from a woman under 30 in good health.

The chain links TRBV5-1 to TRBJ2-7, with D tentatively TRBD1 (6 bases). V was cut by 5 bases and J by 0 bases, with 9 bases left in between. There are 13 residues in the CDR3. CDR1 and CDR2 (germline): SGHRS, YFSETQ. This CDR3 is CASRGAVSYEQYF. The CDR3 DNA reads as TGCGCCAGCAGGGGGGCGGTCTCCTACGAGCAGTACTTC.

This clonotype was observed many times. V gene TRBV12-3 or TRBV12-4 combines with J gene TRBJ2-4; D remains unclear. CDR3 length: 11 residues. Trimming cost V 7 bases and J 15 bases, with 16 bases left between them. CDR3 coding DNA: TGTGCCAGCACGGCCGGAGCTCTGTGGTACTTC. Protein: CASTAGALWYF.

The chain combines TRBV5-6 with TRBJ1-4; no firm D call. This CDR3 has 13 residues. From germline, CDR1 is SGHDT and CDR2 YYEEEE. Trimming shortened V by 3 bases and J by 8 bases, and 11 bases separated the two germline ends. Here the CDR3 DNA reads TGTGCCAGCAGCTCCCAGACTGAGGAAAAACTGTTTTTT. Its protein product is CASSSQTEEKLFF.

V usage is TRBV20-1 and J usage is TRBJ2-7; D might be TRBD1 (6 bases). This CDR3 contains 14 residues. Between the trimmed V and J ends, which lost 3 bases and 0 bases, there was a span of 12 bases. CDR1 is DFQATT and CDR2 is SNEGSKA in the germline V gene (reference sequence). Here the CDR3 reads CSASLDRNSYEQYF. CDR3 nucleotides: TGCAGTGCTAGCCTAGACAGGAACTCCTACGAGCAGTACTTC.

This CDR3 reads CSAEPVTWRDDTQYF. The CDR3 DNA follows: TGCAGTGCTGAACCCGTAACTTGGCGTGACGATACGCAGTATTTT. The genes are TRBV20-1 and TRBJ2-3; D is undetermined. With 5 bases removed from V and 6 bases from J, the gap between germline ends came to 21 bases. This CDR3 has 15 amino acids. CDR1 is DFQATT and CDR2 is SNEGSKA in the germline V gene (reference sequence).

The rearrangement uses TRBV5-5 and TRBJ2-1, with D possibly matching TRBD2 (6 bases). This CDR3 spans 15 amino acids. Trimming took 1 base from V and 6 from J, leaving 14 bases between them. CDR1 is SGHKS, CDR2 YYEKEE, per germline (reference sequence). In DNA, the CDR3 is TGTGCCAGCAGCTTGATTCCTACCGGGGGCAATGAGCAGTTCTTC. It is translated as CASSLIPTGGNEQFF. Combining the CDR3 with reference TRBV5-5 and TRBJ2-1 gives the whole variable domain DAGVTQSPTHLIKTRGQQVTLRCSPISGHKSVSWYQQVLGQGPQFIFQYYEKEERGRGNFPDRFSARQFPNYSSELNVNALLLGDSALYLCASSLIPTGGNEQFFGPGTRLTVL.

This chain links TRBV5-1 with TRBJ2-5; 9 nucleotides match TRBD1. Per germline, CDR1 SGHRS and CDR2 YFSETQ. This CDR3 comprises 16 residues. V lost 2 bases to trimming and J lost 5 bases; unmatched junction nucleotides: 10. CDR3 sequence reads: CASSFFPQGARETQYF. The CDR3 DNA reads TGCGCCAGCAGCTTTTTTCCACAGGGGGCGCGGGAGACCCAGTACTTC.

This clonotype was detected many times. The V call is TRBV6-5, the J call TRBJ2-2, with 10 bases lining up with TRBD1. Germline lookup yields CDR1 MNHEY and CDR2 SVGAGI. V was pared by 7 bases and J by 4 bases, with 9 bases of the junction left unmatched. The CDR3 contains 16 residues. CDR3 sequence reads: CASTSVWTGGTGELFF. CDR3 DNA: TGTGCCAGCACTTCCGTCTGGACAGGGGGCACCGGGGAGCTGTTTTTT.

This clonotype was detected a few times. The chain joins TRBV12-3 or TRBV12-4 to TRBJ2-3, with D perhaps matching TRBD1 (5 bases). V was trimmed by 8 bases and J by 5 bases, leaving 14 bases between them. The CDR3 consists of 13 residues. The CDR3 DNA is TGTGCCAGCTGCGTAAGGGGCGTAGATACGCAGTATTTT. It yields the protein CASCVRGVDTQYF.

V gene TRBV5-1 combines with J gene TRBJ1-4; D call uncertain. The V gene lost 4 bases and the J gene lost 8 bases, with 21 bases spanning the gap. Looked up from germline, CDR1 is SGHRS and CDR2 is YFSETQ. The CDR3 is 16 residues long. The CDR3 DNA is TGCGCCAGCAGCCGAACCGCGGCGGGTTCTGGAGAAAAACTGTTTTTT. Translated: CASSRTAAGSGEKLFF. The full variable domain, in which reference TRBV5-1 and TRBJ1-4 provide the parts outside the CDR3, is KAGVTQTPRYLIKTRGQQVTLSCSPISGHRSVSWYQQTPGQGLQFLFEYFSETQRNKGNFPGRFSGRQFSNSRSEMNVSTLELGDSALYLCASSRTAAGSGEKLFFGSGTQLSVL.

This clonotype has a handful of counts. The gene calls are TRBV15 and TRBJ2-3; TRBD2 is a possible D gene (5 bases). Trimming left V 8 bases short and J 4 bases short, with 16 bases between. The CDR3 spans 14 residues. Per the germline V gene, CDR1 is LNHNV and CDR2 is YYDKDF (reference sequence). CDR3 sequence: CATSRTGRADTQYF. The CDR3 bases are TGTGCCACCTCTCGGACCGGGCGGGCAGATACGCAGTATTTT. The whole variable domain, remainder taken from reference TRBV15 and TRBJ2-3, is DAMVIQNPRYQVTQFGKPVTLSCSQTLNHNVMYWYQQKSSQAPKLLFHYYDKDFNNEADTPDNFQSRRPNTSFCFLDIRSPGLGDTAMYLCATSRTGRADTQYFGPGTRLTVL.

The table lists this clonotype with a few counts. This chain uses TRBV4-2 with TRBJ1-2; D gene uncertain. Germline V lookup: CDR1 LGHNA, CDR2 YNFKEQ. The V gene lost 3 bases and the J gene lost 5 bases, with 16 bases spanning the gap. This CDR3 comprises 15 residues. The CDR3, as DNA: TGTGCCAGCAGCCAGGGCGGGAAGACCACATATGGCTACACCTTC. It translates to CASSQGGKTTYGYTF.

The chain recombines TRBV4-3 with TRBJ1-2; unclear D gene. The germline V gene encodes CDR1 LGHNA and CDR2 YSLEER. The CDR3 is 14 amino acids. V lost 3 bases, J lost 0 bases, and 8 bases lay in between. CDR3 in amino acids: CASSQGNSNYGYTF. The CDR3 DNA reads as TGCGCCAGCAGCCAGGGTAACTCTAACTATGGCTACACCTTC.

This clonotype was observed a handful of times. The V call is TRBV12-3 or TRBV12-4, the J call TRBJ1-5; no clear D. The CDR3 has 13 amino acids. V lost 3 bases and J 5 bases, leaving 8 bases between the germline ends. The CDR3 spells CASSFEVDQPQHF. The CDR3 DNA sequence: TGTGCCAGCAGTTTTGAGGTCGATCAGCCCCAGCATTTT.

A few counts support this clonotype. The chain carries TRBV18 and TRBJ1-1; 9 positions match TRBD1. The CDR3 is 13 residues long. The germline CDR1 and CDR2 sequences are KGHSH and LQKENI. The V and J ends lost 2 bases and 8 bases, in that order; junction bases with no gene match: 3. CDR3 loop: CASSPTGGDEAFF. In DNA, the CDR3 is TGTGCCAGCTCACCAACAGGGGGCGACGAAGCTTTCTTT.

V usage is TRBV10-3 and J usage is TRBJ2-3; 8 bases fit TRBD1. The CDR3 length is 13 residues. V trimming: 6 bases; J trimming: 7 bases; junction bases outside the gene matches: 6. CDR1 is ENHRY, CDR2 SYGVKD, per germline. CDR3 region: CAISRDRMNTQYF. Written as DNA, the CDR3 is TGTGCCATCAGCCGGGACAGGATGAATACGCAGTATTTT.

In its sample, this clonotype was seen many times. The chain couples TRBV29-1 to TRBJ2-3; either TRBD1 or TRBD2 may fit D (7 bases each). The CDR3 totals 16 residues. Trimming cost V 7 bases and J 5 bases, with 25 bases left between them. Germline V gene sequence: CDR1 SQVTM, CDR2 ANQGSEA. CDR3 loop: CSAGWPLQGREDTQYF. Written as DNA, the CDR3 is TGCAGCGCTGGTTGGCCGTTACAGGGGAGGGAAGATACGCAGTATTTT.

In its sample, this clonotype was seen many times. The chain has TRBV12-3 or TRBV12-4 and TRBJ2-1; possible D gene TRBD1, 6 bases. The V and J ends lost 5 bases and 13 bases respectively, with 12 bases between them. The CDR3 covers 11 residues. The CDR3 DNA is TGTGCCAGCAGTGTTTCACAGGGACAGTTCTTC. It specifies CASSVSQGQFF.

This clonotype occurred a few times. The chain recombines TRBV10-3 with TRBJ1-1; D is uncertain. The CDR3 covers 12 residues. Germline lookup yields CDR1 ENHRY and CDR2 SYGVKD. Trimming took 9 bases from V and 3 from J, leaving 11 bases between them. Here the CDR3 reads CAIQSLDTEAFF. The CDR3 DNA reads TGTGCCATTCAGTCCCTTGACACTGAAGCTTTCTTT.

In DNA, the CDR3 is TGTGCCAGCAGCTTAGGTTTGACGTCCTACAATGAGCAGTTCTTC. This codes for CASSLGLTSYNEQFF. The V gene is TRBV7-9, the J gene TRBJ2-1; D is uncertain. Germline CDR1 is SEHNR and CDR2 is FQNEAQ (reference sequence). This CDR3 region has 15 residues. Trimming removed 1 base at V and 1 base at J, with 8 bases between.

This chain joins TRBV5-6 and TRBJ2-7; 7 positions match TRBD1. This CDR3 has 14 amino acids. V gave up 1 base and J gave up 0 bases; unmatched junction bases: 1. Germline V lookup: CDR1 SGHDT, CDR2 YYEEEE. For the CDR3, the DNA is TGTGCCAGCAGCTTGAACAGGGGCTCCTACGAGCAGTACTTC. Protein sequence: CASSLNRGSYEQYF.

This clonotype came up a few times. V is TRBV2 and J is TRBJ2-5, with TRBD2 as a possible D gene (5 bases). Germline CDR1 is SNHLY and CDR2 is FYNNEI. Between the trimmed V and J ends, which lost 3 bases and 7 bases, there was a span of 12 bases. The CDR3 has 13 amino acids. The CDR3 region is CASSDGARVTQYF. CDR3 bases: TGTGCCAGCAGTGACGGCGCGAGGGTGACCCAGTACTTC.

This clonotype was counted between two and nine times. The chain is built from TRBV2 and TRBJ1-2, with D unresolved. The germline gives CDR1 SNHLY, CDR2 FYNNEI. V was trimmed by 5 bases and J by 4 bases, leaving 14 bases between them. The CDR3 has 14 residues. The CDR3 nucleotides read TGTGCCAGCAGTCAGTATGATGGTAGCTATGGCTACACCTTC. Protein: CASSQYDGSYGYTF.

The CDR3 here is CSARVASGSVYEQYF. In DNA, the CDR3 is TGCAGTGCTAGAGTCGCTAGCGGGAGTGTCTACGAGCAGTACTTC. The chain uses TRBV20-1 and TRBJ2-7, with 10 nucleotides matching TRBD2. Per the germline V gene, CDR1 is DFQATT and CDR2 is SNEGSKA (reference sequence). CDR3 size: 15 residues. The trim removed 1 base at V and 3 bases at J, leaving 6 bases unmatched.

This clonotype was detected many times. V is TRBV12-3 or TRBV12-4 and J is TRBJ1-1; no reliable D call. Trimming cost V 4 bases and J 5 bases, with 14 bases left between them. This CDR3 spans 14 amino acids. CDR3 coding DNA: TGTGCCAGCAGTTCCAACTCGGGTAGGACTGAAGCTTTCTTT. This sequence encodes CASSSNSGRTEAFF.

This clonotype turned up a few times. This chain joins TRBV12-3 or TRBV12-4 and TRBJ1-2, with 7 bases matching TRBD1. Losses at the gene ends were 4 bases for V and 8 bases for J; bases not matched to a gene: 13. The CDR3 contains 15 residues. CDR3 loop: CASSSRDSSMYGYTF. The CDR3 DNA reads as TGTGCCAGCAGTTCCCGGGACAGCTCTATGTACGGCTACACCTTC.

This clonotype was seen many times. Here the CDR3 reads CASSQMAEETQYF. CDR3 DNA: TGTGCCAGCAGTCAAATGGCCGAAGAGACCCAGTACTTC. This sequence joins TRBV12-3 or TRBV12-4 and TRBJ2-5; no definite D call. This CDR3 spans 13 amino acids. V lost 5 bases and J 3 bases, leaving 10 bases between the germline ends.